This TCR beta chain is from a study of shared clonotypes between healthy human individuals. The germline V gene has CDR1 SGDLS and CDR2 YYNGEE. V shed 5 bases and J 3 bases; nucleotides not matched to a gene: 7. The CDR3 consists of 16 residues. Libraries were prepared by immunoSEQ multiplex PCR; TCRdb keeps only in-frame clonotypes and omits some of them. The data hold around 1.4 million clones, with roughly 98.5% observed a single time. The V and J genes are TRBV9 and TRBJ2-1; 11 bases agree with TRBD1. Sequencing input: naive CD4+ T cells sorted from blood. Subset reported: CD45RA+ positively selected. The receptor's source is a man aged 25-40 years in good health. The CDR3 nucleotides read TGTGCCAGCAGACCCGGACAGGGGGCTGGCTACAATGAGCAGTTCTTC. Translating it yields CASRPGQGAGYNEQFF.